A selection of T cell receptor beta chains follows, all from one sample in a study of T cells after posttransplantation cyclophosphamide. Using immunoSEQ multiplex PCR, the repertoire was profiled, and TCRdb retains in-frame clones only, with some absent. The specimen has about 39,000 clones, none found just once. The sample taken for sequencing was PBMCs. The receptors stem from a woman aged 45-65 years in good health and a related stem cell transplant donor. Each CDR3 is given with its conserved first and last residue. Fields, in order: D gene, clone size, V gene, J gene, CDR3 DNA, CDR3 protein. A D gene is named only where the DNA matches it firmly. Rows may omit the clone size; those that give it use once, few, many or a size class.

>NA|many|TRBV19|TRBJ1-4
TGTGCCAGCAAGGACAGCCCCGCAACTAATGAAAAACTGTTTTTT
CASKDSPATNEKLFF
>TRBD1|many|TRBV7-3|TRBJ2-7
TGTGCCAGCAGCTTAGGCGGGACAGGGAAAGACTACGAGCAGTACTTC
CASSLGGTGKDYEQYF
>NA|NA|TRBV9|TRBJ2-3
TGTGCCAGCAGCCCCCGAGGGGCGGGGCCTACCACAGATACGCAGTATTTT
CASSPRGAGPTTDTQYF
>NA|many|TRBV4-1|TRBJ1-5
TGCGCCAGCAGCCAATTTCGAACAGGGCTAAGCAATCAGCCCCAGCATTTT
CASSQFRTGLSNQPQHF
>NA|few|TRBV7-6|TRBJ1-2
TGTGCCAGCAGCCCCGGGGGGCTCACCCGCTATGGCTACACCTTC
CASSPGGLTRYGYTF
>NA|many|TRBV5-1|TRBJ2-3
TGCGCCAGCAGCCAAGTCTATTCGGACAGCTGGAGCACAGATACGCAGTATTTT
CASSQVYSDSWSTDTQYF
>TRBD1|many|TRBV5-6|TRBJ2-5
TGTGCCAGCAGCTGGGGACAGGGCCAAGAGACCCAGTACTTC
CASSWGQGQETQYF
>TRBD1|many|TRBV7-2|TRBJ2-5
TGTGCCAGCAGCTTTCAGGGGGCGGGGGAGACCCAGTACTTC
CASSFQGAGETQYF
>NA|many|TRBV6-1|TRBJ1-2
TGTGCCAGCAGTGCCACTCGGGAGTATGGCTACACCTTC
CASSATREYGYTF
>NA|many|TRBV5-5|TRBJ2-7
TGTGCCAGCAGCTTGGTGGGCAGGGCCTACGAGCAGTACTTC
CASSLVGRAYEQYF
>TRBD1|NA|TRBV4-1|TRBJ2-2
TGCGCCAGCAGCCCTGGGGCAGGGGGCTGGTCGAACACCGGGGAGCTGTTTTTT
CASSPGAGGWSNTGELFF
>NA|many|TRBV5-6|TRBJ2-1
TGTGCCAGCAGCTTGGTTACTAACAATGAGCAGTTCTTC
CASSLVTNNEQFF
>NA|many|TRBV28|TRBJ1-1
TGTGCCAGCAGTTTAATCGCAGGGAATACTGAAGCTTTCTTT
CASSLIAGNTEAFF
>TRBD1|many|TRBV28|TRBJ2-7
TGTGCCAGCAGTTTCCCCGGGACAGGGGGATCGAGCGAGCAGTACTTC
CASSFPGTGGSSEQYF
>TRBD2|many|TRBV9|TRBJ2-3
TGTGCCAGCGGAACCGGGACTACCTCCTTCACAGATACGCAGTATTTT
CASGTGTTSFTDTQYF
>TRBD1|many|TRBV30|TRBJ1-2
TGTGCCTGGGTAAGGGACAGTAACTATGGCTACACCTTC
CAWVRDSNYGYTF
>NA|many|TRBV15|TRBJ2-7
TGTGCCACCAGCAGAGATCTAATTTTTACCTACGAGCAGTACTTC
CATSRDLIFTYEQYF